Here is one TCR beta chain with its context. Its cognate antigen is unknown. This sample is part of a study of cytomegalovirus exposure and HLA in healthy donors. The PCR ran on 60 Vbeta and 13 Jbeta primers. Per the study methods: In a later analysis, the count reached approximately 80 million unique TCR beta chains, with 10 million to 11 million shared. Assay: immunoSEQ multiplex PCR; the TCRdb copy retains only in-frame clones and omits some. V, J and clone size were drawn from that table, and D and trimming were deduced from the DNA. The sample shows around 120,000 clones, about 75% of them seen only once. Study-wide results and limits: Highly shared sequence variants in one cluster were likely a sequencing artifact. According to a later analysis, most TCR beta chains associated with CMV appeared HLA-restricted. There were a few CMV-associated chains whose specificity for CMV antigens was confirmed in vitro.

The TCR sequence derives from a man in his sixties in good health and CMV-seropositive. The specimen sequenced was PBMCs.

The CDR3, as DNA: TGTGCCAGCATCACTGCTAGCGGGACTAACACCGGGGAGCTGTTTTTT. Its protein product is CASITASGTNTGELFF. The chain has TRBV21-1 and TRBJ2-2; TRBD2, the table's D call, was not compared with the DNA. TRBV21-1 is a pseudogene locus. This CDR3 has 16 amino acids.